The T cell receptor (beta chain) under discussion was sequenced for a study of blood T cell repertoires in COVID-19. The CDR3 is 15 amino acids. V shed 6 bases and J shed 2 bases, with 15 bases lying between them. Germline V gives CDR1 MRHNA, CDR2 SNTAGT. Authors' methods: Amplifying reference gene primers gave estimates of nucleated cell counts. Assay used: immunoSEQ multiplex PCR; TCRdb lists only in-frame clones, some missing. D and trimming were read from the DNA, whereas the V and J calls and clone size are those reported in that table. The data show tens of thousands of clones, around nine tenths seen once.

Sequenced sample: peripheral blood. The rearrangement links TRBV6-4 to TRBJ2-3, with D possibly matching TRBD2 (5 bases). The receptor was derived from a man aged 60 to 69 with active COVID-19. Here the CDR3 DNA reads TGTGCCAGCAGCCTGACTCGAGGGAACACAGATACGCAGTATTTT. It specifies CASSLTRGNTDTQYF.